Below, 22 T cell receptor beta chains from the same sample are listed, as sequenced in a study of technical replicates of blood from several donors (dated by TCRdb to 2016 to 2017). The library was made by the immunoSEQ multiplex PCR assay. In TCRdb, the immuneACCESS table is reduced to in-frame sequences with V and J assigned. These tables do not hold every clone; where another copy was compared, an unresolved V gene accounts for under half, and the others remain unexplained. The sample has approximately 92,000 clones on record, approximately 95% of them singletons. The ten largest make up almost 0.35% of the sample. Sequenced: T cells isolated from PBMCs. These receptors originate from a human donor in good health.

The V and J genes are TRBV5-1 and TRBJ2-7; D unresolved. CDR1 is SGHRS, CDR2 YFSETQ, per germline. The CDR3 is made up of 14 amino acids. The V and J ends lost 0 bases and 0 bases respectively, with 7 bases between them. CDR3 sequence (DNA): TGCGCCAGCAGCTTGGGTCAGGCCTCCTACGAGCAGTACTTC. This gives the protein CASSLGQASYEQYF.

V usage is TRBV20-1 and J usage is TRBJ2-1; D unclear. Trimming pared 8 bases from V and 7 bases from J, leaving 12 bases between. Germline lookup yields CDR1 DFQATT and CDR2 SNEGSKA (reference sequence). There are 11 residues in the CDR3. Here the CDR3 reads CSSNIVNEQFF. DNA for the CDR3: TGCAGTTCTAACATTGTAAATGAGCAGTTCTTC.

The CDR3 nucleotides are TGTGCCAGCAGGACAGGGGCCTACGAGCAGTACTTC. This codes for CASRTGAYEQYF. This rearrangement joins TRBV2 to TRBJ2-7, with 8 nucleotides matching TRBD1. J gave up 2 bases and V 6 bases, and 0 bases lay outside the gene matches. The CDR3 runs 12 residues. Germline V gene data show CDR1 as SNHLY and CDR2 as FYNNEI.

This sequence joins TRBV6-5 and TRBJ1-1; D gene ambiguous. The CDR3 loop spans 11 amino acids. V was trimmed by 10 bases and J by 4 bases, leaving 10 bases between them. In germline, CDR1 is MNHEY, CDR2 SVGAGI. The CDR3 protein is CATAWATEAFF. The CDR3, as DNA: TGTGCCACCGCTTGGGCCACTGAAGCTTTCTTT.

The chain links TRBV7-6 to TRBJ1-1; D call uncertain. Looked up from germline, CDR1 is SGHVS and CDR2 is FNYEAQ. This CDR3 spans 14 amino acids. The V end was cut by 1 base, the J end by 2 bases, with 8 bases between. DNA of the CDR3: TGTGCCAGCAGCTTAGGGGGAGATAACACTGAAGCTTTCTTT. Translation gives CASSLGGDNTEAFF.

The rearrangement links TRBV6-1 to TRBJ2-4; D may be TRBD1 (5 bases). The CDR3 spans 14 residues. Trimming left V 8 bases short and J 9 bases short, with 20 bases between. Germline CDR1 and CDR2: MNHNS and SASEGT. The CDR3 loop reads CASLQGQGSAIQYF. CDR3 DNA: TGTGCCAGCCTACAAGGCCAGGGAAGCGCCATTCAGTACTTC.

The chain combines TRBV5-6 with TRBJ2-7, with 8 bases lining up with TRBD1. Per germline, CDR1 SGHDT and CDR2 YYEEEE. The CDR3 runs 14 residues. J lost 7 bases, V lost 4 bases, and 10 bases had no gene match. CDR3: CASSQTGQGWEQYF. CDR3 sequence (DNA): TGTGCCAGCAGCCAAACAGGACAGGGATGGGAGCAGTACTTC.

The rearrangement joins TRBV19 to TRBJ2-5; TRBD2 matches at 11 bases. The CDR3 runs 15 residues. The V gene end was trimmed by 5 bases and the J gene end by 4 bases; junction bases not matched to a gene: 6. Looked up from germline, CDR1 is LNHDA and CDR2 is SQIVND (reference sequence). The CDR3 coding sequence is TGTGCCAGTAGTGCCTCCCTAGCGGGAGGAGAGACCCAGTACTTC. Encoded protein: CASSASLAGGETQYF.

The V gene is TRBV27, the J gene TRBJ2-7, with TRBD2 matching over 12 bases. This CDR3 is built from 17 residues. Germline V gives CDR1 MNHEY, CDR2 SMNVEV (reference sequence). The V gene end was trimmed by 5 bases and the J gene end by 6 bases; junction bases not matched to a gene: 14. CDR3 loop: CASSRLAGDPPGAEQYF. The CDR3 DNA is TGTGCCAGCAGTCGACTAGCGGGAGACCCGCCGGGAGCCGAGCAGTACTTC.

The chain uses TRBV7-9 and TRBJ2-3; D is undetermined. Trimming took 5 bases from V and 2 from J, leaving 8 bases between them. CDR1 and CDR2 (germline): SEHNR, FQNEAQ (reference sequence). The CDR3 has 13 residues. CDR3 bases: TGTGCCAGCAGCCGCGGCTACACAGATACGCAGTATTTT. Translated, it gives CASSRGYTDTQYF.

J is TRBJ2-2 and V is TRBV15; 7 bases line up with TRBD1. CDR1 is LNHNV and CDR2 is YYDKDF in the germline V gene (reference sequence). V lost 1 base to trimming and J lost 1 base; unmatched junction nucleotides: 3. The CDR3 extends over 16 amino acids. The CDR3 nucleotides read TGTGCCACCAGCAGAGCCGGGACAGTGAACACCGGGGAGCTGTTTTTT. This encodes CATSRAGTVNTGELFF.

The chain employs TRBV2 and TRBJ1-3; D unclear. This CDR3 region has 17 residues. Germline V gene sequence: CDR1 SNHLY, CDR2 FYNNEI. Deletions cut 2 bases from V and 0 bases from J, with 14 bases between. CDR3: CASSESRIAYSGNTIYF. The CDR3 DNA reads TGTGCCAGCAGTGAATCCCGAATAGCTTACTCTGGAAACACCATATATTTT.

The chain couples TRBV4-1 to TRBJ2-5; TRBD1 matches at 8 bases. CDR1 and CDR2 from the germline V gene are MGHRA and YSYEKL. CDR3 size: 15 residues. V shed 4 bases, J shed 4 bases, and the junction held 8 bases outside the gene matches. The DNA of the CDR3 is TGCGCCAGCAGCCGGACAGGGTTTGTCGGAGAGACCCAGTACTTC. Its protein product is CASSRTGFVGETQYF.

The chain joins TRBV5-1 to TRBJ2-3, with 9 bases identical to TRBD2. Germline V gene lookup returns CDR1 SGHRS and CDR2 YFSETQ. With 5 bases clipped from V and 3 bases from J, the junction kept 4 bases outside the gene matches. The CDR3 runs 14 residues. The CDR3 nucleotides read TGCGCCAGCAGATCAGCGGGAGGAACAGATACGCAGTATTTT. Translated, it gives CASRSAGGTDTQYF.

The chain couples TRBV15 to TRBJ2-2; D is uncertain. V dropped 0 bases and J dropped 6 bases, with 8 bases sitting between them. The CDR3 spans 14 residues. Germline values: CDR1 LNHNV, CDR2 YYDKDF (reference sequence). The CDR3 region is CATSRDRSAGELFF. Written as DNA, the CDR3 is TGTGCCACCAGCAGAGACCGATCGGCCGGGGAGCTGTTTTTT.

The chain has TRBV9 and TRBJ2-2; D is unclear. Between the trimmed V and J ends, which lost 0 bases and 0 bases, there was a span of 6 bases. The germline CDR1 and CDR2 sequences are SGDLS and YYNGEE. CDR3 size: 15 residues. The CDR3, as DNA: TGTGCCAGCAGCGTAGTGTCAACGAACACCGGGGAGCTGTTTTTT. Translating it yields CASSVVSTNTGELFF.

The J gene is TRBJ2-1, the V gene TRBV5-1; D possibly corresponds to TRBD2 (5 bases). The CDR3 extends over 12 amino acids. Trimming took off 2 bases at V and 9 bases at J, with 9 bases between the two ends. Germline V gene lookup returns CDR1 SGHRS and CDR2 YFSETQ. CDR3 region: CASSFGAAEQFF. In DNA form, the CDR3 reads TGCGCCAGCAGCTTCGGAGCGGCTGAGCAGTTCTTC.

This chain uses TRBV2 with TRBJ1-1, with D possibly being TRBD1 (6 bases). Germline CDR1 is SNHLY and CDR2 is FYNNEI. The CDR3 loop spans 14 amino acids. The V end lost 1 base, the J end lost 5 bases, and 11 bases lay between the germline ends. This CDR3 reads CASSEVRGSTEAFF. The CDR3 region has the DNA TGTGCCAGCAGTGAAGTCAGGGGAAGTACTGAAGCTTTCTTT.

The chain couples TRBV21-1 to TRBJ2-5; no DNA check was done on the table's D call, TRBD1. TRBV21-1 is a recognized pseudogene. This CDR3 is 10 amino acids long. The DNA of the CDR3 is TGTGCTACCAGCCAAGAGACCCAGTACTTC. Residues: CATSQETQYF.

The chain has TRBV15 and TRBJ1-1, with unresolved D. The CDR3 is 17 amino acids. Germline V gives CDR1 LNHNV, CDR2 YYDKDF (reference sequence). The V end was cut by 4 bases, the J end by 4 bases, with 22 bases between. The CDR3 nucleotides are TGTGCCACCAGCATAAGCGGGTTAAGAGATAAGGGCACTGAAGCTTTCTTT. It yields the protein CATSISGLRDKGTEAFF.

The V gene is TRBV9, the J gene TRBJ1-1; D is uncertain. V was clipped by 0 bases and J by 0 bases, with 3 bases between them. Germline-derived CDR1 and CDR2 are SGDLS and YYNGEE. The CDR3 has 13 residues. CDR3 sequence reads: CASSVGMNTEAFF. For the CDR3, the DNA is TGTGCCAGCAGCGTAGGTATGAACACTGAAGCTTTCTTT.

The V and J genes are TRBV10-3 and TRBJ1-1; D gene uncertain. V shed 0 bases and J shed 10 bases, with 9 bases lying between them. The CDR3 length is 12 residues. The V gene's germline CDR1 is ENHRY and CDR2 SYGVKD. The CDR3 DNA reads TGTGCCATCAGTGAGTCGGGAGATGGAGCTTTCTTT. It specifies CAISESGDGAFF.